The T cell receptor beta chain under discussion was sequenced for a study of blood T cell repertoires in COVID-19. The wider study: Researchers got acute and convalescent COVID-19 samples from the United States, Italy and Spain.

The CDR3 sequence is 16 residues long. J was trimmed by 0 bases and V by 0 bases; bases with no gene match: 3. Per the germline V gene, CDR1 is SGDLS and CDR2 is YYNGEE. Study processing details: Nucleated cell number was recorded as an estimate derived from reference gene primer amplification. Generated by immunoSEQ multiplex PCR, the TCRdb table keeps only in-frame clones and is missing some. For V, J and clone size, that table is used; D and trimming come from the DNA. The sample lists 150,000 to 200,000 clones, nearly 85% occurring once. The sample was peripheral blood. The J gene is TRBJ2-4, the V gene TRBV9, with 7 bases that match TRBD2. The sequence was collected from a woman aged 25 to 39 with acute or convalescent COVID-19. In DNA form, the CDR3 reads TGTGCCAGCAGCGTAGCTCCTAGCGGAGCCAAAAACATTCAGTACTTC. It yields the protein CASSVAPSGAKNIQYF.